Each of the 26 T cell receptor beta chains below was sequenced from the same sample in a study of blood T cell repertoires in COVID-19. Assay: immunoSEQ multiplex PCR; the TCRdb copy retains only in-frame clones and omits some. The top ten clones hold approximately 4.8% of a sample with about 74,000 clones, around 90% of them seen once. The specimen sequenced was peripheral blood. Receptors were obtained from an older woman with active COVID-19.

The J gene is TRBJ2-1, the V gene TRBV7-9; D unresolved. V was shortened by 0 bases and J by 8 bases, with 14 bases between the two germline ends. Germline-derived CDR1 and CDR2 are SEHNR and FQNEAQ (reference sequence). The CDR3 covers 15 residues. The CDR3 reads CASSLARILYDEQFF. CDR3 sequence (DNA): TGTGCCAGCAGCTTAGCTCGAATACTTTACGATGAGCAGTTCTTC.

This chain uses TRBV6-5 with TRBJ2-1; D is perhaps TRBD2 (6 bases). Per the germline V gene, CDR1 is MNHEY and CDR2 is SVGAGI. V dropped 8 bases and J dropped 0 bases, with 11 bases sitting between them. CDR3 length: 14 amino acids. The CDR3 protein is CASGRLDSYNEQFF. The CDR3 nucleotides read TGTGCCAGCGGGAGGCTCGACTCCTACAATGAGCAGTTCTTC.

The table lists this clone with a count of one. The chain uses TRBV28 and TRBJ2-7, with D hard to call. Between the trimmed V and J ends, which lost 6 bases and 6 bases, there was a span of 12 bases. The CDR3 extends over 12 amino acids. In germline, CDR1 is MDHEN, CDR2 SYDVKM. The CDR3 sequence is CASSTRIGEQYF. The CDR3 coding sequence is TGTGCCAGCAGCACCCGTATCGGCGAGCAGTACTTC.

V usage is TRBV10-3 and J usage is TRBJ2-1; D is ambiguous. Trimming shortened V by 3 bases and J by 0 bases, and 9 bases separated the two germline ends. The germline CDR1 and CDR2 sequences are ENHRY and SYGVKD. The CDR3 totals 15 residues. The CDR3 loop reads CAISDLPSSYNEQFF. The CDR3 DNA sequence: TGTGCCATCAGTGATTTACCCAGCTCCTACAATGAGCAGTTCTTC.

In this sample, this clone turned up once. The chain combines TRBV6-5 with TRBJ1-2, with D tentatively TRBD1 (6 bases). Trimming took 2 bases from V and 6 from J, leaving 13 bases between them. The CDR3 spans 14 residues. Germline CDR1 MNHEY, CDR2 SVGAGI. The CDR3 region has the DNA TGTGCCAGCAGTTACAGGGGGAGTAGTGATGGCTACACCTTC. It is translated as CASSYRGSSDGYTF.

This clone was observed once. The rearrangement uses TRBV30 and TRBJ2-3; D uncertain. V lost 4 bases and J 2 bases, leaving 10 bases between the germline ends. Germline CDR1 GTSNPN, CDR2 SVGIG (reference sequence). The CDR3 totals 13 residues. CDR3 residues: CAWNERLTDTQYF. CDR3 sequence (DNA): TGTGCCTGGAACGAGAGGCTCACAGATACGCAGTATTTT.

This chain links TRBV5-8 with TRBJ2-6; tentative D call: TRBD1 (6 bases). Per germline, CDR1 SGHTS and CDR2 YDEGEE. V was trimmed by 4 bases and J by 0 bases, leaving 17 bases between them. There are 18 residues in the CDR3. CDR3 region: CASSPEQGRSSGANVLTF. In nucleotides, the CDR3 is TGTGCCAGCAGCCCTGAACAGGGACGATCCTCTGGGGCCAACGTCCTGACTTTC.

The chain employs TRBV12-3 or TRBV12-4 and TRBJ2-3; a weak D match, TRBD1 (7 bases). V lost 8 bases, J lost 4 bases, and 13 bases lay in between. The CDR3 is 13 amino acids. Here the CDR3 DNA reads TGTGCCAGCCTTGGAGGGGGCGCAGATACGCAGTATTTT. Its protein is CASLGGGADTQYF.

The chain carries TRBV6-5 and TRBJ1-2; no reliable D call. Trimming shortened V by 6 bases and J by 11 bases, and 13 bases separated the two germline ends. CDR3 size: 11 residues. Per the germline V gene, CDR1 is MNHEY and CDR2 is SVGAGI. CDR3 region: CASREDLGYTF. CDR3 bases: TGTGCCAGCAGGGAGGACCTGGGTTACACCTTC.

The rearrangement joins TRBV5-5 to TRBJ1-1; 8 bases line up with TRBD1. CDR1 and CDR2 (germline): SGHKS, YYEKEE (reference sequence). This CDR3 is built from 17 residues. Trimming removed 2 bases from V and 1 base from J; junction bases left unmatched: 10. CDR3 protein: CASSLFGQGHGNTEAFF. The CDR3, as DNA: TGTGCCAGCAGCTTATTTGGACAGGGCCATGGGAACACTGAAGCTTTCTTT.

V is TRBV6-1 and J is TRBJ2-5, with 9 bases aligning to TRBD1. This CDR3 is 14 amino acids long. V dropped 2 bases and J dropped 7; count of bases not matched to a gene: 5. Germline lookup yields CDR1 MNHNS and CDR2 SASEGT. CDR3 sequence reads: CASSERGQGGTQYF. The CDR3 DNA sequence: TGTGCCAGCAGTGAAAGGGGACAGGGTGGGACCCAGTACTTC.

The table lists this clone with a few counts. The chain joins TRBV11-2 to TRBJ2-7; weak D call: TRBD2 (6 bases). In germline, CDR1 is SGHAT, CDR2 FQNNGV. The CDR3 is 14 residues long. V was cut by 8 bases and J by 6 bases, with 20 bases left in between. The CDR3 DNA sequence: TGTGCCAGCGGCGGGAACAATAGAGGCGTCGAGCAGTACTTC. Encoded protein: CASGGNNRGVEQYF.

The chain couples TRBV11-2 to TRBJ2-7, with D perhaps matching TRBD2 (6 bases). V was shortened by 5 bases and J by 7 bases, with 21 bases between the two germline ends. From germline, CDR1 is SGHAT and CDR2 FQNNGV. This CDR3 comprises 15 residues. In DNA form, the CDR3 reads TGTGCCAGCAGCCCCGGGTTGGGGGACTTTGGGGAGCAGTACTTC. Translation: CASSPGLGDFGEQYF.

The chain combines TRBV3-1 (or the pseudogene TRBV3-2) with TRBJ2-2; 8 bases line up with TRBD1. Trimming at V came to 11 bases and at J to 0 bases, leaving 5 bases not matched to a gene. CDR1 is LGHDT, CDR2 YNNKEL, per germline (reference sequence). This CDR3 region has 14 residues. CDR3 in DNA: TGTGCCGCAGGGGGCAACCCGAACACCGGGGAGCTGTTTTTT. It is translated as CAAGGNPNTGELFF.

This chain joins TRBV4-1 and TRBJ2-1, with TRBD2 matching over 16 bases. The ends lost 6 bases at V and 0 bases at J; junction bases unmatched: 8. The CDR3 loop spans 19 amino acids. CDR1 and CDR2 (germline): MGHRA, YSYEKL. CDR3 in amino acids: CASRGGLAGGPSSYNEQFF. CDR3 DNA: TGCGCCAGCAGGGGGGGACTAGCGGGAGGGCCAAGCTCCTACAATGAGCAGTTCTTC.

CDR3 loop: CASSLVYNEQFF. In DNA, the CDR3 is TGTGCCAGCAGCCTTGTCTACAATGAGCAGTTCTTC. The V and J genes are TRBV28 and TRBJ2-1; D is undetermined. V lost 6 bases to trimming and J lost 3 bases, with 6 bases between them. Germline V CDR1 and CDR2: MDHEN, SYDVKM. The CDR3 totals 12 residues.

This chain links TRBV9 with TRBJ2-1; D is unresolved. The CDR3 is made up of 16 amino acids. CDR1 and CDR2 from the germline V gene are SGDLS and YYNGEE. With 0 bases removed from V and 0 bases from J, the gap between germline ends came to 10 bases. The CDR3 reads CASSVGAPSSYNEQFF. CDR3 nucleotide sequence: TGTGCCAGCAGCGTAGGGGCGCCCAGCTCCTACAATGAGCAGTTCTTC.

The V and J genes are TRBV10-3 and TRBJ2-7; a weak D match, TRBD1 (5 bases). Between the trimmed V and J ends, which lost 5 bases and 2 bases, there was a span of 13 bases. The CDR3 consists of 14 residues. Germline CDR1 reads ENHRY; CDR2 reads SYGVKD. CDR3 in DNA: TGTGCCATCAGTACAGGTTTCTCTACCTACGAGCAGTACTTC. This encodes CAISTGFSTYEQYF.

This chain links TRBV7-9 with TRBJ2-1; tentative D call: TRBD1 (6 bases). This CDR3 is 15 amino acids long. Per the germline V gene, CDR1 is SEHNR and CDR2 is FQNEAQ (reference sequence). The V and J ends lost 5 bases and 0 bases respectively, with 11 bases between them. The CDR3 loop is CASSVKDSSYNEQFF. CDR3 DNA: TGTGCCAGCAGCGTAAAGGACAGCTCCTACAATGAGCAGTTCTTC.

This chain links TRBV6-2 or TRBV6-3 with TRBJ2-1; D is undetermined. This CDR3 has 14 residues. Germline loops: CDR1 MNHEY, CDR2 SVGEGT. Trimming stripped 0 bases from V and 0 bases from J, with 3 bases between. CDR3 loop: CASSYSSSYNEQFF. The CDR3 DNA is TGTGCCAGCAGTTACTCTAGCTCCTACAATGAGCAGTTCTTC.

The chain has TRBV27 and TRBJ2-1; 10 positions agree with TRBD2. Trimming at V came to 5 bases and at J to 1 base, leaving 8 bases not matched to a gene. In germline, CDR1 is MNHEY, CDR2 SMNVEV (reference sequence). The CDR3 consists of 17 residues. CDR3 DNA: TGTGCCAGCAGTCCAACTTTACTAGCGGGGTCCTACAATGAGCAGTTCTTC. It codes for CASSPTLLAGSYNEQFF.

The chain couples TRBV6-5 to TRBJ1-1; D is perhaps TRBD1 (5 bases). Trimming took off 6 bases at V and 4 bases at J, with 18 bases between the two ends. Germline V gene sequence: CDR1 MNHEY, CDR2 SVGAGI. The CDR3 has 15 residues. The CDR3 protein is CASRPPPGLGTEAFF. The CDR3 nucleotides read TGTGCCAGCAGGCCTCCGCCAGGGCTGGGCACTGAAGCTTTCTTT.

The chain combines TRBV3-1 (or the pseudogene TRBV3-2) with TRBJ2-2, with D possibly TRBD1 on 6 matching bases. The CDR3 is 18 residues long. Germline loops: CDR1 LGHDT, CDR2 YNNKEL (reference sequence). Between the trimmed V and J ends, which lost 4 bases and 0 bases, there was a span of 18 bases. CDR3 in DNA: TGTGCCAGCAGCCCCAGGGGTAGGCAGGGCGCGAACACCGGGGAGCTGTTTTTT. Its translation is CASSPRGRQGANTGELFF.

CDR3 bases: TGTGCCAGCAGTGAACTAGCTTCTGAGCAGTTCTTC. Translation gives CASSELASEQFF. The rearrangement links TRBV2 to TRBJ2-1; tentative D call: TRBD2 (5 bases). This CDR3 contains 12 residues. V was trimmed by 2 bases and J by 9 bases, leaving 8 bases between them. CDR1 is SNHLY, CDR2 FYNNEI, per germline. The full variable domain, rest sourced from reference TRBV2 and TRBJ2-1, is EPEVTQTPSHQVTQMGQEVILRCVPISNHLYFYWYRQILGQKVEFLVSFYNNEISEKSEIFDDQFSVERPDGSNFTLKIRSTKLEDSAMYFCASSELASEQFFGPGTRLTVL.

The chain links TRBV5-4 to TRBJ2-5; tentative D call: TRBD2 (5 bases). Between the trimmed V and J ends, which lost 4 bases and 1 base, there was a span of 14 bases. CDR1 is SGHNT and CDR2 is YYREEE in the germline V gene (reference sequence). The CDR3 has 15 amino acids. The CDR3 DNA follows: TGTGCCAGCAGCCTTTCAGCTAGCAGCCAAGAGACCCAGTACTTC. Amino acid sequence: CASSLSASSQETQYF.

The chain uses TRBV11-2 and TRBJ2-7, with 8 bases matching TRBD1. The CDR3 runs to 14 residues. With V trimmed by 5 bases and J by 4 bases, 7 bases remained unmatched. Looked up from germline, CDR1 is SGHAT and CDR2 is FQNNGV. This chain's CDR3 is CASSPGTGGYEQYF. The CDR3, as DNA: TGTGCCAGCAGCCCGGGGACAGGTGGGTACGAGCAGTACTTC.